The rows below give T cell receptor beta chains drawn from one sample of a study of T cells in localized non-small cell lung cancer. Data came from immunoSEQ multiplex PCR; TCRdb stores just in-frame clones and leaves some out. The table has about 59,000 clones, 80% to 90% seen once. The sample consisted of peripheral blood, taken before any cancer treatment. The receptors shown here come from a man between 40 and 70 years old with stage I squamous cell lung carcinoma. Each CDR3 is given with its conserved first and last residue. D genes are given only for firm matches. The size of a clone is reported for some rows only, either as once, few or many, or as a class for expanded clones.

D gene | J gene | clone size | V gene | CDR3 protein | CDR3 DNA
- | TRBJ1-3 | - | TRBV6-1 | CASSETGRGTIYF | TGTGCCAGCAGTGAAACGGGTCGAGGCACCATATATTTT
- | TRBJ2-1 | - | TRBV7-2 | CASSLEVVLAYNEQFF | TGTGCCAGCAGCTTAGAGGTGGTACTAGCCTACAATGAGCAGTTCTTC
- | TRBJ2-5 | - | TRBV5-4 | CASSLGAGRSGETQYF | TGTGCCAGCAGCTTGGGCGCGGGGAGAAGTGGAGAGACCCAGTACTTC
- | TRBJ2-1 | - | TRBV7-9 | CASSWDGQEEYNEQFF | TGTGCCAGCAGCTGGGACGGGCAGGAAGAGTACAATGAGCAGTTCTTC
- | TRBJ2-7 | - | TRBV7-2 | CASSLRRVSEQYF | TGTGCCAGCAGCCTCCGGAGGGTATCCGAGCAGTACTTC
- | TRBJ2-1 | - | TRBV4-2 | CASSQEGQRSYNEQFF | TGTGCCAGCAGCCAAGAGGGCCAGCGTTCATACAATGAGCAGTTCTTC
TRBD1 | TRBJ2-7 | - | TRBV27 | CASSPGTGLNEQYF | TGTGCCAGCAGCCCCGGGACAGGGCTAAACGAGCAGTACTTC
- | TRBJ2-7 | - | TRBV4-3 | CASSQEGRPSYEQYF | TGCGCCAGCAGCCAAGAGGGCAGGCCCTCCTACGAGCAGTACTTC
- | TRBJ1-1 | - | TRBV5-1 | CASSLRGRNTEAFF | TGCGCCAGCAGCTTGAGAGGCCGAAACACTGAAGCTTTCTTT
- | TRBJ2-7 | - | TRBV7-2 | CASSSGGEQYF | TGTGCCAGCAGCTCCGGTGGGGAGCAGTACTTC
TRBD2 | TRBJ2-1 | - | TRBV5-1 | CASSLAAGGGDEQFF | TGCGCCAGCAGCTTGGCGGCGGGAGGCGGGGATGAGCAGTTCTTC
- | TRBJ1-1 | - | TRBV27 | CASSAGQFNTEAFF | TGTGCCAGCAGTGCAGGACAGTTTAACACTGAAGCTTTCTTT
TRBD1 | TRBJ2-5 | - | TRBV5-1 | CASSFTALTGSETQYF | TGCGCCAGCAGCTTCACGGCCTTGACAGGGTCGGAGACCCAGTACTTC
TRBD2 | TRBJ2-1 | - | TRBV28 | CASSFPSGRAGDEQFF | TGTGCCAGCAGTTTCCCTAGCGGGAGGGCCGGAGATGAGCAGTTCTTC
- | TRBJ2-2 | - | TRBV7-2 | CASSREAVNTGELFF | TGTGCCAGCAGTCGGGAAGCCGTGAACACCGGGGAGCTGTTTTTT
- | TRBJ2-5 | - | TRBV9 | CASSARIIPSETQYF | TGTGCCAGCAGCGCCCGGATTATACCAAGCGAGACCCAGTACTTC
TRBD2 | TRBJ2-5 | - | TRBV5-1 | CASSLVLAGDQETQYF | TGCGCCAGCAGCTTGGTTCTAGCGGGAGACCAAGAGACCCAGTACTTC
- | TRBJ2-7 | - | TRBV19 | CASKRTLGPTYEQYF | TGTGCCAGTAAAAGAACGTTAGGTCCCACCTACGAGCAGTACTTC
TRBD1 | TRBJ1-5 | - | TRBV19 | CASRQGARQPQHF | TGTGCCAGTAGGCAGGGGGCTAGGCAGCCCCAGCATTTT
- | TRBJ2-7 | - | TRBV5-1 | CASSLAVSHSFYEQYF | TGCGCCAGCAGCTTGGCCGTCAGTCATTCTTTCTACGAGCAGTACTTC
- | TRBJ1-3 | - | TRBV19 | CAINSGNTIYF | TGTGCCATCAACTCTGGAAACACCATATATTTT
TRBD2 | TRBJ2-7 | - | TRBV29-1 | CSGGLAGGNEQYF | TGCAGCGGGGGACTAGCGGGAGGCAACGAGCAGTACTTC
- | TRBJ1-2 | - | TRBV19 | CASSIAPDTHGYTF | TGTGCCAGTAGTATAGCCCCCGACACTCATGGCTACACCTTC
- | TRBJ2-1 | - | TRBV2 | CASERDGYNEQFF | TGTGCCAGCGAGAGGGACGGCTACAATGAGCAGTTCTTC
TRBD1 | TRBJ2-7 | - | TRBV4-2 | CASSQAQGQGAYEQYF | TGTGCCAGCAGCCAAGCCCAGGGACAGGGGGCGTACGAGCAGTACTTC
TRBD1 | TRBJ1-1 | - | TRBV7-6 | CASSLGQMNTEAFF | TGTGCCAGCAGCCTGGGACAGATGAACACTGAAGCTTTCTTT
TRBD2 | TRBJ2-4 | once | TRBV9 | CASSVDPSGRGNIQYF | TGTGCCAGCAGCGTAGACCCTAGCGGGAGGGGTAACATTCAGTACTTC
TRBD1 | TRBJ1-1 | - | TRBV13 | CASSLDRAEDTEAFF | TGTGCCAGCAGCCTCGACAGGGCCGAAGACACTGAAGCTTTCTTT
TRBD2 | TRBJ2-3 | once | TRBV6-1 | CASSDPSWRGREGDTQYF | TGTGCCAGCAGTGACCCGAGTTGGAGAGGGAGGGAGGGAGATACGCAGTATTTT
TRBD2 | TRBJ2-2 | - | TRBV27 | CASSLDSSGTAGELFF | TGTGCCAGCAGTTTAGATTCTAGCGGGACAGCCGGGGAGCTGTTTTTT
- | TRBJ2-5 | once | TRBV4-2 | CASSQDRGGQETQYF | TGTGCCAGCAGCCAAGATCGAGGGGGGCAAGAGACCCAGTACTTC
- | TRBJ1-2 | - | TRBV19 | CASSPETVGYTF | TGTGCCAGTAGTCCAGAGACCGTTGGCTACACCTTC
- | TRBJ1-2 | - | TRBV28 | CASTLQGSLGYTF | TGTGCCAGCACCCTTCAAGGGAGCCTCGGCTACACCTTC
- | TRBJ1-4 | - | TRBV15 | CATSRDSVGEKLFF | TGTGCCACCAGCAGAGATTCTGTGGGGGAAAAACTGTTTTTT
- | TRBJ2-7 | - | TRBV5-6 | CASSLGGNSYEQYF | TGTGCCAGCAGCTTAGGGGGGAACTCCTACGAGCAGTACTTC
TRBD1 | TRBJ2-3 | - | TRBV7-2 | CASSFRDRATDTQYF | TGTGCCAGCAGCTTCCGGGACAGGGCGACAGATACGCAGTATTTT
- | TRBJ1-1 | - | TRBV27 | CASRDTLNTEAFF | TGTGCCAGCAGGGACACCTTGAACACTGAAGCTTTCTTT
TRBD2 | TRBJ2-7 | - | TRBV11-2 | CASSFGGTTYEQYF | TGTGCCAGCAGCTTCGGGGGGACCACCTACGAGCAGTACTTC
- | TRBJ2-7 | - | TRBV30 | CAWRGRGGGEQYF | TGTGCCTGGAGGGGACGGGGAGGGGGCGAGCAGTACTTC
TRBD1 | TRBJ2-7 | - | TRBV4-1 | CASSTRTGGYEQYF | TGCGCCAGCAGCACACGGACAGGGGGCTACGAGCAGTACTTC
TRBD1 | TRBJ2-1 | - | TRBV5-1 | CASSSYGQAGNEQFF | TGCGCCAGCAGCTCATACGGACAGGCTGGCAATGAGCAGTTCTTC
- | TRBJ2-7 | - | TRBV27 | CASSLSPSTRDEQYF | TGTGCCAGCAGTTTATCGCCATCGACCCGGGACGAGCAGTACTTC